This T cell receptor (beta chain) comes out of a study of shared clonotypes between healthy human individuals. Study at large: Every donor yielded three CD4 naive, three CD4 memory, two CD8 naive and one CD8 memory plate.

Germline V gene sequence: CDR1 SGHRS, CDR2 YFSETQ. The CDR3 sequence is 17 residues long. The junction had 5 bases not matched to a gene; V was cut back by 4 bases and J by 0 bases. Sequenced by immunoSEQ multiplex PCR; TCRdb stores in-frame clones only, minus some. The table lists more than 2 million clones, 85% to 95% of them singletons. The sequencing input was naive CD4+ T cells sorted from blood. Subset reported: CD45RA+ positively selected. This chain uses TRBV5-1 with TRBJ1-6; the match to TRBD1 covers 9 bases. The source is a man between 18 and 35 years old in good health. CDR3: CASSGQGMSSYNSPLHF. The CDR3 nucleotides read TGCGCCAGCAGCGGACAGGGGATGAGCTCCTATAATTCACCCCTCCACTTT.